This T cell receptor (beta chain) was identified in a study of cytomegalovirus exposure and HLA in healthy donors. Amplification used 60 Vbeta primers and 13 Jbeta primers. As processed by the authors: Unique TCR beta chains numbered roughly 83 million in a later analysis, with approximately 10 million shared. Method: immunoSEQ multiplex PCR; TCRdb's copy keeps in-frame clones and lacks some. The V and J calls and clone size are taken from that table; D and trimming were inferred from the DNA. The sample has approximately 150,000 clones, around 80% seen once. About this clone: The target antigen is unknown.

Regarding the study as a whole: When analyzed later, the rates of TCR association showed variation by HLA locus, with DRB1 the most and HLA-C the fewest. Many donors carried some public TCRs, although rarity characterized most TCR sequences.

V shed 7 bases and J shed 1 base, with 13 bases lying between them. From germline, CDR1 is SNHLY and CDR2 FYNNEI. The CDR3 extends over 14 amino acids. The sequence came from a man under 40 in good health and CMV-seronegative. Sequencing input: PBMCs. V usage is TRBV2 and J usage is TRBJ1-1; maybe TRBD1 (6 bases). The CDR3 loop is CASIMAGANTEAFF. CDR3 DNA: TGTGCCAGCATTATGGCAGGGGCGAACACTGAAGCTTTCTTT.